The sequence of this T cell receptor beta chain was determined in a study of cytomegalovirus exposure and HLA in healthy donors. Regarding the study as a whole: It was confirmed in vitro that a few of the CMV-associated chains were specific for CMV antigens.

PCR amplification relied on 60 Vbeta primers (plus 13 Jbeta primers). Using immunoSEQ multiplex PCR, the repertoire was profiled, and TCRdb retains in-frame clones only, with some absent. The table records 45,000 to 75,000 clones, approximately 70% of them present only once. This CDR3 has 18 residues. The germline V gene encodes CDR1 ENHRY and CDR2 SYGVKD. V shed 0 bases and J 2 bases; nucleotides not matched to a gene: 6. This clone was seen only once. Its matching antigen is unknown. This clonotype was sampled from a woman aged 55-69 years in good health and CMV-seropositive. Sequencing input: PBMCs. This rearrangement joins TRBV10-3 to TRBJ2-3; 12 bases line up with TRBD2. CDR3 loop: CAISESQTSGGLTDTQYF. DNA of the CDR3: TGTGCCATCAGTGAGTCACAGACTAGCGGGGGTCTCACAGATACGCAGTATTTT.